The 32 T cell receptor beta chains presented below share a single source sample, sequenced in a study of Ad26.COV2.S vaccination and SARS-CoV-2 variants. Produced via immunoSEQ multiplex PCR; TCRdb's table is partial and in-frame only. The sample yields about 420,000 clones, 88% seen once. The sample's treatment: approximately 18 received Ad26.COV2.S at low or high dose, single or two shots; 5 received placebo; per-sample allocation not given. It was on day 63 after the first vaccine or placebo injection that samples were taken. Sequencing used peripheral blood, obtained in a trial of Ad26.COV2.S vaccine versus placebo. The receptors shown here come from a person between 18 and 65 years old who received the Ad26.COV2.S COVID-19 vaccine or a placebo.

The chain employs TRBV25-1 and TRBJ2-3, with a tentative D call TRBD1 (6 bases). Germline V lookup: CDR1 MGHDK, CDR2 SYGVNS. The CDR3 extends over 16 amino acids. V shed 4 bases and J shed 0 bases, with 14 bases lying between them. Written as DNA, the CDR3 is TGTGCCAGCAGTGGTATTGGGACATTTAGCACAGATACGCAGTATTTT. It yields the protein CASSGIGTFSTDTQYF.

The chain joins TRBV19 to TRBJ2-7, with D perhaps matching TRBD2 (7 bases). V was trimmed by 7 bases and J by 6 bases, leaving 16 bases between them. The CDR3 spans 13 residues. The germline CDR1 and CDR2 sequences are LNHDA and SQIVND (reference sequence). This chain's CDR3 is CASTPPGGREQYF. CDR3 in DNA: TGTGCCAGTACCCCCCCGGGGGGCCGCGAGCAGTACTTC.

The chain carries TRBV24-1 and TRBJ2-3; D is unclear. V lost 4 bases and J 0 bases, leaving 7 bases between the germline ends. CDR1 is KGHDR, CDR2 SFDVKD, per germline. The CDR3 runs to 14 residues. CDR3 in amino acids: CATSDPRSTDTQYF. The CDR3 DNA reads as TGTGCCACCAGTGACCCCCGCAGCACAGATACGCAGTATTTT.

The rearrangement links TRBV5-4 to TRBJ1-3; 9 bases match TRBD1. The CDR3 is 15 residues long. The V and J ends lost 3 bases and 4 bases, in that order; junction bases with no gene match: 5. Looked up from germline, CDR1 is SGHNT and CDR2 is YYREEE (reference sequence). This CDR3 is CASSSGQGRGNTIYF. The CDR3 coding sequence is TGTGCCAGCAGCTCCGGACAGGGGAGGGGAAACACCATATATTTT.

This clone appeared once. V and J are TRBV30 and TRBJ2-6; D remains unclear. The germline V and J ends were trimmed by 8 bases and 0 bases, with 8 bases remaining between them. The CDR3 loop spans 13 amino acids. Germline CDR1 GTSNPN, CDR2 SVGIG (reference sequence). The CDR3 DNA reads as TGTGCCGGAGACAACTCTGGGGCCAACGTCCTGACTTTC. This translates into CAGDNSGANVLTF.

This CDR3 is CASSQTHRVYNSPLHF. As DNA, the CDR3 is TGTGCCAGCAGCCAAACCCACAGGGTCTATAATTCACCCCTCCACTTT. The genes are TRBV3-1 (or the pseudogene TRBV3-2) and TRBJ1-6; D might be TRBD1 (6 bases). CDR1 LGHDT and CDR2 YNNKEL come from the germline V gene (reference sequence). The CDR3 is made up of 16 amino acids. V lost 2 bases and J lost 3, with 11 bases in between.

The V call is TRBV30, the J call TRBJ1-4; 9 bases align to TRBD1. This CDR3 region has 15 residues. Germline loops: CDR1 GTSNPN, CDR2 SVGIG (reference sequence). Unmatched junction bases numbered 8, after V lost 2 bases and J lost 7 bases. CDR3 DNA sequence: TGTGCCTGGAGTACAGGACAGGGGAGTTTTGAAAAACTGTTTTTT. Translating gives CAWSTGQGSFEKLFF.

The rearrangement uses TRBV9 and TRBJ2-3; 9 bases are a match to TRBD2. The trim removed 6 bases at V and 4 bases at J, leaving 9 bases unmatched. Germline V gene data show CDR1 as SGDLS and CDR2 as YYNGEE. This CDR3 spans 15 amino acids. The CDR3 nucleotides are TGTGCCAGCACTGGCGGGGGGGAAGCTTCAGATACGCAGTATTTT. This codes for CASTGGGEASDTQYF.

The CDR3 region has the DNA TGTGCCAGCAGTGACAGGGTAGGAGGCTACACCTTC. This codes for CASSDRVGGYTF. The chain combines TRBV6-1 with TRBJ1-2; D is possibly TRBD1 (5 bases). Germline V gene data show CDR1 as MNHNS and CDR2 as SASEGT. This CDR3 comprises 12 residues. V lost 3 bases and J 8 bases, leaving 10 bases between the germline ends.

CDR3 nucleotide sequence: TGTGCCAGCAGCTTGGGAAGGAACACTGAAGCTTTCTTT. Translating gives CASSLGRNTEAFF. The V gene is TRBV7-6, the J gene TRBJ1-1; D is ambiguous. Trimming stripped 3 bases from V and 1 base from J, with 6 bases between. Germline V gene data show CDR1 as SGHVS and CDR2 as FNYEAQ. The CDR3 contains 13 residues.

This chain joins TRBV5-4 and TRBJ1-4; 8 bases fit TRBD1. The germline CDR1 and CDR2 sequences are SGHNT and YYREEE (reference sequence). V was clipped by 4 bases and J by 7 bases; unmatched bases: 6. This CDR3 region has 14 residues. This CDR3 is CASSPGTGSEKLFF. CDR3 DNA: TGTGCCAGCAGCCCTGGGACAGGAAGTGAAAAACTGTTTTTT.

V gene TRBV9 combines with J gene TRBJ2-1; 8 bases line up with TRBD2. V was clipped by 0 bases and J by 8 bases; unmatched bases: 13. CDR1 SGDLS and CDR2 YYNGEE come from the germline V gene. The CDR3 sequence is 17 residues long. CDR3 loop: CASSVAGGAALGDEQFF. The CDR3 region has the DNA TGTGCCAGCAGCGTAGCCGGGGGGGCGGCCTTAGGCGATGAGCAGTTCTTC.

The chain has TRBV7-8 and TRBJ1-5; possible D gene TRBD1, 5 bases. The ends were cut back, 2 bases at V and 0 bases at J, with 8 bases in the middle. Germline V gene lookup returns CDR1 SGHVS and CDR2 FQNEAQ. The CDR3 sequence is 15 residues long. Here the CDR3 DNA reads TGTGCCAGCAGCTTACGGGGGTATAGCAATCAGCCCCAGCATTTT. Its translation: CASSLRGYSNQPQHF.

The J gene is TRBJ1-2, the V gene TRBV25-1; 7 nucleotides match TRBD1. The CDR3 length is 12 residues. Germline V CDR1 and CDR2: MGHDK, SYGVNS. With V trimmed by 2 bases and J by 7 bases, 1 base remained unmatched. The CDR3 DNA reads TGTGCCAGCAGTGAAGACAGGGCTGGCTACACCTTC. Translated: CASSEDRAGYTF.

J is TRBJ1-2 and V is TRBV7-8; perhaps TRBD1 as D (5 bases). Germline V gene data show CDR1 as SGHVS and CDR2 as FQNEAQ. CDR3 size: 15 residues. Trimming cost V 0 bases and J 8 bases, with 16 bases left between them. The CDR3 is CASSLAEGRPGGYTF. The CDR3 DNA is TGTGCCAGCAGCTTAGCTGAGGGGCGACCTGGGGGCTACACCTTC.

The rearrangement joins TRBV7-9 to TRBJ2-2, with D perhaps assigned TRBD1 or TRBD2 (6 bases each). Germline loops: CDR1 SEHNR, CDR2 FQNEAQ (reference sequence). V lost 11 bases and J 5 bases, leaving 18 bases between the germline ends. The CDR3 extends over 14 amino acids. CDR3 nucleotides: TGTGCCTCAGCTGGCAGGGGAGGTACCGGGGAGCTGTTTTTT. It translates to CASAGRGGTGELFF.

The chain recombines TRBV2 with TRBJ2-2, with D perhaps matching TRBD1 (6 bases). This CDR3 region has 12 residues. Germline assignment: CDR1 SNHLY and CDR2 FYNNEI. Trimming shortened V by 7 bases and J by 6 bases, and 9 bases separated the two germline ends. The CDR3 bases are TGTGCCAGCACCAGGGGCGCCGGGGAGCTGTTTTTT. As protein: CASTRGAGELFF.

J is TRBJ2-1 and V is TRBV6-5, with TRBD2 matching over 10 bases. CDR3 length: 15 amino acids. The germline V gene has CDR1 MNHEY and CDR2 SVGAGI. The trim removed 6 bases at V and 6 bases at J, leaving 8 bases unmatched. CDR3 DNA: TGTGCCAGCAGCGTAGCGGGGGGTGGGGCCAATGAGCAGTTCTTC. It codes for CASSVAGGGANEQFF.

The rearrangement joins TRBV28 to TRBJ2-7; weak D call: TRBD2 (6 bases). CDR1 is MDHEN and CDR2 is SYDVKM in the germline V gene. This CDR3 region has 15 residues. The V end lost 5 bases, the J end lost 2 bases, and 16 bases lay between the germline ends. Here the CDR3 DNA reads TGTGCCAGCAGTCCCACGGGGGATATTGCCTACGAGCAGTACTTC. Its translation is CASSPTGDIAYEQYF.

The CDR3 DNA follows: TGTGCCAGCAGCCCCGGGGGGGCCTCAACTGGAAACACCATATATTTT. Translation gives CASSPGGASTGNTIYF. This chain connects TRBV7-8 to TRBJ1-3; D is perhaps TRBD1 (6 bases). This CDR3 is built from 16 residues. Germline assignment: CDR1 SGHVS and CDR2 FQNEAQ. The V gene lost 5 bases and the J gene lost 2 bases, with 16 bases spanning the gap.

The chain links TRBV7-3 to TRBJ1-2; possibly TRBD1 for D (5 bases). V shed 2 bases and J shed 4 bases, with 20 bases lying between them. The CDR3 is 17 amino acids. Germline loops: CDR1 SGHTA, CDR2 FQGTGA. CDR3 sequence reads: CASSLEARQGGIYGYTF. As DNA, the CDR3 is TGTGCCAGCAGCTTAGAGGCGCGGCAGGGAGGAATCTATGGCTACACCTTC.

A single count supports this clone. The chain joins TRBV7-2 to TRBJ2-1; no clear D. The germline V and J ends were trimmed by 7 bases and 0 bases, with 13 bases remaining between them. The germline V gene encodes CDR1 SGHTA and CDR2 FQGNSA. This CDR3 is 15 amino acids long. The CDR3 spells CASTPIRNSYNEQFF. CDR3 in DNA: TGTGCCAGCACCCCCATCCGGAACTCCTACAATGAGCAGTTCTTC.

The V and J genes are TRBV5-1 and TRBJ1-1, with D possibly matching TRBD1 (6 bases). V lost 5 bases, J lost 1 base, and 15 bases lay in between. The V gene's germline CDR1 is SGHRS and CDR2 YFSETQ. This CDR3 region has 15 residues. The CDR3 loop reads CASRSSQQGNTEAFF. The CDR3 coding sequence is TGCGCCAGCAGGTCCTCTCAACAGGGGAACACTGAAGCTTTCTTT.

The chain is built from TRBV9 and TRBJ1-4; weak D call: TRBD1 (5 bases). Germline V gives CDR1 SGDLS, CDR2 YYNGEE. V was clipped by 4 bases and J by 7 bases, with 14 bases between them. The CDR3 covers 14 residues. The chain's CDR3 is CASSPTSGLEKLFF. CDR3 sequence (DNA): TGTGCCAGCAGCCCAACATCGGGACTTGAAAAACTGTTTTTT.

This clone was detected a few times. The chain is built from TRBV5-1 and TRBJ1-1; no firm D call. V was pared by 0 bases and J by 0 bases, with 6 bases between. Germline CDR1 and CDR2: SGHRS and YFSETQ. The CDR3 is made up of 14 amino acids. In DNA form, the CDR3 reads TGCGCCAGCAGCTTGGACAGCTTGAACACTGAAGCTTTCTTT. Its translation: CASSLDSLNTEAFF.

The chain is built from TRBV28 and TRBJ2-2; D call uncertain. The germline V gene encodes CDR1 MDHEN and CDR2 SYDVKM. Trimming cost V 1 base and J 0 bases, with 9 bases left between them. The CDR3 sequence is 16 residues long. CDR3 nucleotides: TGTGCCAGCAGTTTATTAAGACTCTCGAACACCGGGGAGCTGTTTTTT. Translating gives CASSLLRLSNTGELFF. The full variable domain, rest sourced from reference TRBV28 and TRBJ2-2, is DVKVTQSSRYLVKRTGEKVFLECVQDMDHENMFWYRQDPGLGLRLIYFSYDVKMKEKGDIPEGYSVSREKKERFSLILESASTNQTSMYLCASSLLRLSNTGELFFGEGSRLTVL.

This clone has just a few counts. The genes are TRBV7-9 and TRBJ1-6; 10 positions match TRBD1. V shed 2 bases, J shed 9 bases, and the junction held 4 bases outside the gene matches. CDR1 SEHNR and CDR2 FQNEAQ come from the germline V gene (reference sequence). The CDR3 has 15 amino acids. The CDR3 spells CASSLWTGGGSPLHF. The CDR3 DNA reads TGTGCCAGCAGCTTATGGACAGGGGGTGGTTCACCCCTCCACTTT.

This chain links TRBV12-3 or TRBV12-4 with TRBJ2-3; D is undetermined. V lost 8 bases and J lost 0, with 3 bases in between. The CDR3 length is 11 residues. The CDR3 loop reads CASYSTDTQYF. CDR3 nucleotide sequence: TGTGCCAGCTATAGCACAGATACGCAGTATTTT.

The CDR3 DNA is TGTGCCAGCAGTTCGGGACCGGCCACTGAAGCTTTCTTT. This gives the protein CASSSGPATEAFF. V is TRBV11-3 and J is TRBJ1-1; maybe TRBD1 (5 bases). The CDR3 is 13 amino acids. Trimming left V 6 bases short and J 4 bases short, with 12 bases between. Germline lookup yields CDR1 SGHNT and CDR2 YENEEA. Complete variable domain (other parts from reference TRBV11-3 and TRBJ1-1): EAGVVQSPRYKIIEKKQPVAFWCNPISGHNTLYWYLQNLGQGPELLIRYENEEAVDDSQLPKDRFSAERLKGVDSTLKIQPAELGDSAVYLCASSSGPATEAFFGQGTRLTVV.

The rearrangement uses TRBV20-1 and TRBJ2-1; D not resolved. This CDR3 has 11 amino acids. The ends were cut back, 3 bases at V and 9 bases at J, with 9 bases in the middle. The germline CDR1 and CDR2 sequences are DFQATT and SNEGSKA (reference sequence). The CDR3 is CSASSYSEQFF. CDR3 in DNA: TGCAGTGCTAGCTCGTATAGTGAGCAGTTCTTC.

The chain joins TRBV14 to TRBJ1-2; TRBD1 might be the D (5 bases). Germline CDR1 reads SGHDN; CDR2 reads FVKESK. The CDR3 is made up of 14 amino acids. V was clipped by 1 base and J by 4 bases, with 10 bases between them. CDR3 protein: CASSQAGRLYGYTF. CDR3 DNA sequence: TGTGCCAGCAGCCAAGCGGGACGGCTCTATGGCTACACCTTC.

This clone occurred once. The chain has TRBV28 and TRBJ1-6, with TRBD1 matching 11 bases. The CDR3 contains 15 residues. V lost 5 bases and J lost 5; bases outside the gene matches: 2. The germline V gene has CDR1 MDHEN and CDR2 SYDVKM. CDR3 loop: CASSGDRGDNSPLHF. The CDR3 bases are TGTGCCAGCAGTGGGGACAGGGGGGATAATTCACCCCTCCACTTT.